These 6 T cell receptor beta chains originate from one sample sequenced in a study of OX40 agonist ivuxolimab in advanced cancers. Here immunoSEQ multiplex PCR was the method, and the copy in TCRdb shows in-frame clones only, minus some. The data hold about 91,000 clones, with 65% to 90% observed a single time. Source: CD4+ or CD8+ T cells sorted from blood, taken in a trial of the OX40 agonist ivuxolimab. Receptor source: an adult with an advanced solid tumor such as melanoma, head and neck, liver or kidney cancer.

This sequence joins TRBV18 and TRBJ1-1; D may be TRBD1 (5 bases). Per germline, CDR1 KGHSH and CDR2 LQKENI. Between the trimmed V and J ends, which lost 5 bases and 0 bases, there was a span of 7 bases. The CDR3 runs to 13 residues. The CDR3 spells CASSAGLNTEAFF. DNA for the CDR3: TGTGCCAGCTCAGCGGGACTGAACACTGAAGCTTTCTTT. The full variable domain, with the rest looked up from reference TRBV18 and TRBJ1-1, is NAGVMQNPRHLVRRRGQEARLRCSPMKGHSHVYWYRQLPEEGLKFMVYLQKENIIDESGMPKERFSAEFPKEGPSILRIQQVVRGDSAAYFCASSAGLNTEAFFGQGTRLTVV.

Here the CDR3 reads CATLDRNYGYTF. CDR3 coding DNA: TGTGCCACCTTGGACCGAAACTATGGCTACACCTTC. The chain is built from TRBV10-3 and TRBJ1-2; D unclear. This CDR3 is 12 amino acids long. Per the germline V gene, CDR1 is ENHRY and CDR2 is SYGVKD. Trimming removed 10 bases at V and 2 bases at J, with 11 bases between.

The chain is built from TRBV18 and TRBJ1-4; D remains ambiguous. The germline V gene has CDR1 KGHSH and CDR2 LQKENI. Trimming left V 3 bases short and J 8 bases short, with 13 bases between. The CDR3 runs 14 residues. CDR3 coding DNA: TGTGCCAGCTCACCTCTCGATACAGCCGAAAAACTGTTTTTT. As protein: CASSPLDTAEKLFF.

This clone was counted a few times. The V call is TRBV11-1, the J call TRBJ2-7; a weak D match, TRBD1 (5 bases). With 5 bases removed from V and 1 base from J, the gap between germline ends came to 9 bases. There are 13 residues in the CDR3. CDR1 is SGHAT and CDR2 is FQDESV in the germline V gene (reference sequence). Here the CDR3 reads CASSPDTSYEQYF. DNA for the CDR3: TGTGCCAGCAGCCCGGACACTTCCTACGAGCAGTACTTC.

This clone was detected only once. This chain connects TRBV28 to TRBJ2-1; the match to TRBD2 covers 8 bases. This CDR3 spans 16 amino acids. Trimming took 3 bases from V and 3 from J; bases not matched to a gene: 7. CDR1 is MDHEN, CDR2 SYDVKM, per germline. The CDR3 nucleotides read TGTGCCAGCAGTTTCACTAGCGGACAACTCTACAATGAGCAGTTCTTC. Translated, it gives CASSFTSGQLYNEQFF.

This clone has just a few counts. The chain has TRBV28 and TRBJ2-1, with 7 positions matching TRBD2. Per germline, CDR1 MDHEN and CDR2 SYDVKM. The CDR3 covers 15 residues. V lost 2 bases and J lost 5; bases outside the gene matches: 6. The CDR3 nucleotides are TGTGCCAGCAGTTTAGTGGCAGCGGGGAACAATGAGCAGTTCTTC. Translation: CASSLVAAGNNEQFF.